The clone carrying this T cell receptor (beta chain) was detected only once. As yet, its antigen is unknown. The naive CD8 population came from CD45RO-negative cells selected for CCR7, without terminally differentiated effector memory CD45RA+ cells. This sample was included in a study of shared clonotypes between healthy human individuals. At the level of the study: The donor group consisted of a couple of women and a few men, aged 18 to 49.

Study-wide points: Shared clonotypes across all four donors exceeded non-shared ones in generation probability.

J lost 5 bases, V lost 5 bases, and 6 bases had no gene match. Per germline, CDR1 MNHEY and CDR2 SMNVEV (reference sequence). The CDR3 is 14 amino acids. Samples underwent the assay at deep level. TCRdb's table, derived via immunoSEQ multiplex PCR, lists solely in-frame clones and lacks some. The sample yields about 2,200,000 clones, just over 90% seen once. Material: naive CD8+ T cells from PBMCs. The rearrangement uses TRBV27 and TRBJ1-1; 9 bases line up with TRBD1. This sequence originates from a young man in good health. Some clones in this sample may be carry-over from other donors' samples. CDR3 loop: CASSRGQGRTEAFF. The CDR3 DNA reads TGTGCCAGCAGTAGGGGACAGGGTCGAACTGAAGCTTTCTTT.